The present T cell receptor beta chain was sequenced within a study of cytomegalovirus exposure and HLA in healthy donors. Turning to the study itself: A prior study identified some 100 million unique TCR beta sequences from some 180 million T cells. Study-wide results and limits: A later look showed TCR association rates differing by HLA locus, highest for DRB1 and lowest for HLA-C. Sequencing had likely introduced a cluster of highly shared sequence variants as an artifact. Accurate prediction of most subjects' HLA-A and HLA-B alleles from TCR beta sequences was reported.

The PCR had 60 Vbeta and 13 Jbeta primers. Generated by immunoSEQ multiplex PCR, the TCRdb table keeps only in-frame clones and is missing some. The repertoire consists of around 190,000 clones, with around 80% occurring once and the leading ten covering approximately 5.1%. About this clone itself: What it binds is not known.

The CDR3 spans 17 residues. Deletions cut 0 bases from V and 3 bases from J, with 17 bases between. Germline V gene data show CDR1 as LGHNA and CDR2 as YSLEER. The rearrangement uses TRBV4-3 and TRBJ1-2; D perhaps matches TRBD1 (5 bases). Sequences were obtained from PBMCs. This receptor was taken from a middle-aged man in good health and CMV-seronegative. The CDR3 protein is CASSQDLSPRDYYGYTF. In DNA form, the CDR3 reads TGCGCCAGCAGCCAAGATCTTTCCCCCCGGGACTACTATGGCTACACCTTC.